Listed here are 24 T cell receptor beta chains from one sample, sequenced in a study of cytomegalovirus exposure and HLA in healthy donors. PCR amplification relied on 60 Vbeta primers (plus 13 Jbeta primers). This table comes from immunoSEQ multiplex PCR, and its TCRdb copy is limited to in-frame clones, with some not included. This table has about 160,000 clones, roughly 80% appearing once. Sequencing was done on a sample of PBMCs. The receptors were gathered from a young man in good health and CMV-seronegative.

This chain uses TRBV6-5 with TRBJ1-4; TRBD1 aligns across 9 bases. Germline V gives CDR1 MNHEY, CDR2 SVGAGI. The CDR3 runs to 16 residues. J lost 6 bases, V lost 0 bases, and 5 bases had no gene match. The DNA of the CDR3 is TGTGCCAGCAGTTACTCGAGTGGGACAGGGTATGAAAAACTGTTTTTT. Protein product: CASSYSSGTGYEKLFF.

This clone was observed once. This rearrangement joins TRBV5-1 to TRBJ2-5, with 7 bases that match TRBD2. CDR1 is SGHRS and CDR2 is YFSETQ in the germline V gene. V was clipped by 5 bases and J by 9 bases; unmatched bases: 10. The CDR3 consists of 13 residues. The CDR3 DNA is TGCGCCAGCAGTGATAGCGGGCCATGGGCCCAGTACTTC. Protein: CASSDSGPWAQYF.

Only one count was recorded for this clone. The chain uses TRBV11-1 and TRBJ2-1; TRBD1 agrees at 7 bases. After removal of 2 bases from V and 9 bases from J, the junction contained 10 bases not matched to a gene. Per germline, CDR1 SGHAT and CDR2 FQDESV (reference sequence). This CDR3 comprises 15 residues. This chain's CDR3 is CASSLQWTGLGEQFF. In DNA, the CDR3 is TGTGCCAGCAGCTTACAGTGGACAGGCCTAGGTGAGCAGTTCTTC.

V and J are TRBV5-1 and TRBJ2-5; 7 bases align to TRBD2. The V gene's germline CDR1 is SGHRS and CDR2 YFSETQ. Germline trimming cut 0 bases from V and 3 bases from J; bases unmatched to any gene: 2. The CDR3 sequence is 14 residues long. This CDR3 is CASSLGGGEETQYF. The CDR3 DNA follows: TGCGCCAGCAGCTTGGGGGGGGGAGAAGAGACCCAGTACTTC.

V is TRBV28 and J is TRBJ2-1; D may be TRBD2 (5 bases). The CDR3 spans 15 residues. The germline CDR1 and CDR2 sequences are MDHEN and SYDVKM. V was pared by 4 bases and J by 5 bases, with 15 bases between. CDR3 protein: CASSSRANGDNEQFF. The CDR3 DNA reads TGTGCCAGCAGTTCCCGGGCCAACGGGGACAATGAGCAGTTCTTC.

The chain couples TRBV2 to TRBJ2-5; 7 bases line up with TRBD1. The CDR3 has 15 amino acids. Germline V gives CDR1 SNHLY, CDR2 FYNNEI. The V gene end was trimmed by 2 bases and the J gene end by 1 base; junction bases not matched to a gene: 4. In DNA form, the CDR3 reads TGTGCCAGCAGTGAACAAGGGACAGCCCAAGAGACCCAGTACTTC. Its protein product is CASSEQGTAQETQYF.

This sequence joins TRBV7-8 and TRBJ2-1; TRBD2 matches at 11 bases. This CDR3 has 14 residues. Germline lookup yields CDR1 SGHVS and CDR2 FQNEAQ. V shed 8 bases and J 7 bases; nucleotides not matched to a gene: 7. CDR3: CASLGLAGGNEQFF. In DNA, the CDR3 is TGTGCCAGCTTGGGGCTAGCGGGAGGTAATGAGCAGTTCTTC.

V and J are TRBV2 and TRBJ1-6; the D gene is possibly TRBD1 (5 bases). The V gene's germline CDR1 is SNHLY and CDR2 FYNNEI. This CDR3 spans 15 amino acids. V was pared by 5 bases and J by 6 bases, with 14 bases between. CDR3 in DNA: TGTGCCAGCAGTTCCCAGGGATTGGGTAATTCACCCCTCCACTTT. It yields the protein CASSSQGLGNSPLHF.

The chain combines TRBV19 with TRBJ1-1, with D uncertain. The germline V gene has CDR1 LNHDA and CDR2 SQIVND (reference sequence). Trimming removed 0 bases from V and 4 bases from J, with 15 bases in between. The CDR3 sequence is 16 residues long. As DNA, the CDR3 is TGTGCCAGTAGTATAGAGGGCTTTCGGGGAGGCACTGAAGCTTTCTTT. It specifies CASSIEGFRGGTEAFF.

CDR3: CASSETEVHNQPQHF. CDR3 sequence (DNA): TGTGCCAGCAGTGAGACAGAAGTCCACAATCAGCCCCAGCATTTT. The chain combines TRBV6-1 with TRBJ1-5, with D perhaps TRBD1 (5 bases). The CDR3 length is 15 residues. Trimming shortened V by 3 bases and J by 3 bases, and 12 bases separated the two germline ends. The germline gives CDR1 MNHNS, CDR2 SASEGT.

The chain recombines TRBV11-2 with TRBJ1-1; TRBD1 is a possible D gene (5 bases). Trimming cost V 0 bases and J 8 bases, with 13 bases left between them. Germline assignment: CDR1 SGHAT and CDR2 FQNNGV. This CDR3 has 14 amino acids. The CDR3, as DNA: TGTGCCAGCAGCTTAGATGGGGCGGCGGGGGAAGCTTTCTTT. Translated, it gives CASSLDGAAGEAFF.

A single count supports this clone. Different DNA sequences within this sample yield the same CDR3. This chain links TRBV7-2 with TRBJ1-5, with a possible D match to TRBD1 (5 bases). The CDR3 sequence is 13 residues long. CDR1 is SGHTA and CDR2 is FQGNSA in the germline V gene. The V end lost 5 bases, the J end lost 7 bases, and 12 bases lay between the germline ends. The DNA for the CDR3 is TGTGCCAGCAGCCTAAGGGGAAACCAGCCCCAGCATTTT. As protein: CASSLRGNQPQHF.

The sample holds one count of this clone. The chain joins TRBV5-1 to TRBJ2-2, with 11 bases that match TRBD1. From germline, CDR1 is SGHRS and CDR2 YFSETQ. V was clipped by 4 bases and J by 7 bases; unmatched bases: 9. There are 16 residues in the CDR3. This CDR3 reads CASSGGTGGFGGELFF. Here the CDR3 DNA reads TGCGCCAGCAGCGGAGGGACAGGGGGTTTCGGCGGGGAGCTGTTTTTT.

This clone was observed once. The rearrangement uses TRBV7-2 and TRBJ2-7, with D perhaps matching TRBD2 (6 bases). The V gene lost 3 bases and the J gene lost 2 bases, with 11 bases spanning the gap. This CDR3 spans 14 amino acids. The germline CDR1 and CDR2 sequences are SGHTA and FQGNSA. DNA of the CDR3: TGTGCCAGCAGCTTTCGGGGGTCCGCCTACGAGCAGTACTTC. Amino acids: CASSFRGSAYEQYF. Full variable domain (missing parts from reference TRBV7-2 and TRBJ2-7): GAGVSQSPSNKVTEKGKDVELRCDPISGHTALYWYRQSLGQGLEFLIYFQGNSAPDKSGLPSDRFSAERTGGSVSTLTIQRTQQEDSAVYLCASSFRGSAYEQYFGPGTRLTVT.

The sample holds a few counts of this clone. This chain uses TRBV9 with TRBJ1-1, with TRBD1 as a possible D gene (5 bases). Trimming left V 1 base short and J 4 bases short, with 11 bases between. CDR3 length: 14 residues. Germline CDR1 SGDLS, CDR2 YYNGEE. CDR3 region: CASSVQGTGTEAFF. In nucleotides, the CDR3 is TGTGCCAGCAGCGTACAGGGCACGGGCACTGAAGCTTTCTTT.

The chain employs TRBV7-2 and TRBJ1-2; TRBD1 is a possible D gene (6 bases). The CDR3 spans 14 residues. V lost 1 base and J 4 bases, leaving 10 bases between the germline ends. Per germline, CDR1 SGHTA and CDR2 FQGNSA. CDR3 in amino acids: CASSLGGHRYGYTF. In nucleotides, the CDR3 is TGTGCCAGCAGCTTAGGGGGGCATCGCTATGGCTACACCTTC.

J is TRBJ1-5 and V is TRBV5-1, with D possibly being TRBD1 (6 bases). Germline-derived CDR1 and CDR2 are SGHRS and YFSETQ. V shed 4 bases and J shed 5 bases, with 13 bases lying between them. This CDR3 spans 14 amino acids. The CDR3 sequence: CASSLTGGDQPQHF. The CDR3 coding sequence is TGCGCCAGCAGCCTGACAGGCGGCGATCAGCCCCAGCATTTT.

The chain couples TRBV28 to TRBJ2-7, with D unresolved. In germline, CDR1 is MDHEN, CDR2 SYDVKM. The germline V and J ends were trimmed by 3 bases and 2 bases, with 20 bases remaining between them. The CDR3 contains 17 residues. The CDR3 reads CASSLGSVMHDTYEQYF. In nucleotides, the CDR3 is TGTGCCAGCAGTTTGGGTTCGGTGATGCATGACACCTACGAGCAGTACTTC.

This chain uses TRBV27 with TRBJ1-6; 8 bases agree with TRBD1. Trimming cost V 5 bases and J 8 bases; bases outside gene matches: 8. The germline CDR1 and CDR2 sequences are MNHEY and SMNVEV (reference sequence). The CDR3 is 15 amino acids. The DNA for the CDR3 is TGTGCCAGCAGTAGAGGGACAGGCGGGGATTCACCCCTCCACTTT. It encodes CASSRGTGGDSPLHF.

V usage is TRBV5-1 and J usage is TRBJ2-5; D may be TRBD2 (5 bases). Trimming pared 0 bases from V and 0 bases from J, leaving 12 bases between. Germline V CDR1 and CDR2: SGHRS, YFSETQ. CDR3 length: 16 residues. The CDR3 protein is CASSLGPRGNQETQYF. In DNA form, the CDR3 reads TGCGCCAGCAGCTTGGGACCCCGAGGGAACCAAGAGACCCAGTACTTC.

This chain connects TRBV7-2 to TRBJ1-5, with 7 bases lining up with TRBD1. There are 15 residues in the CDR3. Germline CDR1 reads SGHTA; CDR2 reads FQGNSA. The ends lost 1 base at V and 4 bases at J; junction bases unmatched: 4. CDR3 DNA sequence: TGTGCCAGCAGCTTAGAGACAGGGTATAATCAGCCCCAGCATTTT. Its protein is CASSLETGYNQPQHF.

The V call is TRBV2, the J call TRBJ2-1, with TRBD1 matching 10 bases. CDR3 length: 15 amino acids. With V trimmed by 4 bases and J by 2 bases, 2 bases remained unmatched. Germline CDR1 is SNHLY and CDR2 is FYNNEI. The CDR3 protein is CASSAGTGAYNEQFF. CDR3 nucleotide sequence: TGTGCCAGCAGTGCCGGGACAGGGGCCTACAATGAGCAGTTCTTC.

The chain carries TRBV28 and TRBJ2-5, with 8 bases aligning to TRBD2. V trimming: 0 bases; J trimming: 7 bases; junction bases outside the gene matches: 13. From germline, CDR1 is MDHEN and CDR2 SYDVKM. The CDR3 has 17 residues. DNA of the CDR3: TGTGCCAGCAGTTTATGGGGGGCGGGGGGCCGATGGGGGACCCAGTACTTC. Protein: CASSLWGAGGRWGTQYF.

This sequence joins TRBV5-5 and TRBJ2-7; 9 bases match TRBD2. V dropped 3 bases and J dropped 2; count of bases not matched to a gene: 0. This CDR3 is built from 13 residues. Germline V gene lookup returns CDR1 SGHKS and CDR2 YYEKEE (reference sequence). The CDR3 DNA reads TGTGCCAGCAGCTGGACTAGCGCCTACGAGCAGTACTTC. Translating it yields CASSWTSAYEQYF.